Detailed here is one TCR beta chain. Antigen: not known. CDR3 length: 14 residues. The V end lost 5 bases, the J end lost 6 bases, and 15 bases lay between the germline ends. The V gene's germline CDR1 is SGHTA and CDR2 FQGNSA. The source of the sample is a study of blood T cells in healthy people across ages. Study-wide results and limits: Diversity estimates drawn from one million T cells were deemed underestimates. In long-lived donors, naive CD4+ cell counts and diversity exceeded those of aged donors.

Alongside a J-beta primer mix, a sample-barcoded 5' primer served in a second PCR lasting about 7 to 12 cycles. With 12 random nucleotides, a template-switch adaptor tagged each individual cDNA molecule. From the 5' RACE reads, TCRdb called clonotypes with MiXCR, one entry per CDR3 protein. The sample lists about 2 million distinct CDR3 sequences; around 48% were seen once. The individuals who served as donors were healthy Caucasians living in Russia, aged roughly 6 to 90. Sequenced: blood. The receptor's source is a woman aged 40 to 50 in good health. V gene TRBV7-2 combines with J gene TRBJ2-3; possible D gene TRBD2, 5 bases. CDR3 residues: CASSVGSVGDTQYF. The CDR3 coding sequence is TGTGCCAGCAGCGTGGGTAGCGTAGGTGATACGCAGTATTTT.